This T cell receptor (beta chain) was captured in a study of cytomegalovirus exposure and HLA in healthy donors. Overall study findings and caveats: When the data were analyzed later, several of the most significant clusters appeared to be linked to common viral pathogens. Most subjects' HLA-A and HLA-B alleles were reportedly predicted from TCR beta sequences.

Worth noting for this clone: No antigen is known for it.

There were likely unrecorded immune exposures, though donors were nominally healthy when sampled. The CDR3 contains 12 residues. From germline, CDR1 is LNHDA and CDR2 SQIVND (reference sequence). The germline V and J ends were trimmed by 3 bases and 0 bases, with 2 bases remaining between them. Amplification used 60 Vbeta primers and 13 Jbeta primers. Clones were read by immunoSEQ multiplex PCR, and TCRdb kept only the in-frame ones, dropping some. The table has over 150,000 clones, 70% to 90% seen once; the top ten hold roughly 7.7%. This clonotype was sampled from a woman under 40 in good health and CMV-seropositive. Material for sequencing was PBMCs. The chain links TRBV19 to TRBJ1-2; no reliable D call. CDR3 sequence (DNA): TGTGCCAGTAGTATCGCTAACTATGGCTACACCTTC. Protein sequence: CASSIANYGYTF. Using reference TRBV19 and TRBJ1-2 for the parts outside the CDR3, the full variable domain is DGGITQSPKYLFRKEGQNVTLSCEQNLNHDAMYWYRQDPGQGLRLIYYSQIVNDFQKGDIAEGYSVSREKKESFPLTVTSAQKNPTAFYLCASSIANYGYTFGSGTRLTVV.